Shown below are 11 T cell receptor beta chains from a single sample sequenced in a study of yellow fever vaccine responses in identical twins. TCRdb ran MiXCR on the RT-PCR reads and lists one entry per CDR3 protein. The sample has 2,000 or so distinct CDR3 sequences; about 80% are singletons. Sequencing used T cells from blood (PBMCs), unsorted or a sorted subset (not recorded which), obtained before or after yellow fever vaccination (not recorded which). All receptors come from a woman between 18 and 30 years old who received the yellow fever vaccine.

The CDR3 DNA follows: TGTGCCAGCAGTGTGGCAGGGGAAGCGTCTAGCACAGATACGCAGTATTTT. Its protein is CASSVAGEASSTDTQYF. The chain uses TRBV2 and TRBJ2-3; a weak D match, TRBD1 (6 bases). The CDR3 totals 17 residues. Germline CDR1 and CDR2: SNHLY and FYNNEI. V was clipped by 4 bases and J by 0 bases, with 17 bases between them.

This chain joins TRBV4-1 and TRBJ1-1; a weak D match, TRBD1 (6 bases). V lost 1 base and J lost 4, with 13 bases in between. Germline CDR1 reads MGHRA; CDR2 reads YSYEKL. The CDR3 consists of 15 residues. The CDR3 DNA reads TGCGCCAGCAGCCAAGTAGGGGGATGGGGCACTGAAGCTTTCTTT. Its translation is CASSQVGGWGTEAFF.

J is TRBJ2-5 and V is TRBV4-1; 8 nucleotides align to TRBD1. The CDR3 contains 14 residues. With V trimmed by 3 bases and J by 5 bases, 5 bases remained unmatched. Germline V gene data show CDR1 as MGHRA and CDR2 as YSYEKL. CDR3 in DNA: TGCGCCAGCAGCCATACAGGGGGGACGGAGACCCAGTACTTC. Its protein product is CASSHTGGTETQYF.

This clonotype was found once. The chain joins TRBV5-1 to TRBJ2-7; D remains unclear. This CDR3 region has 16 residues. The germline CDR1 and CDR2 sequences are SGHRS and YFSETQ. The V and J ends lost 2 bases and 4 bases respectively, with 19 bases between them. DNA of the CDR3: TGCGCCAGCAGCTTTTCCCTTTATGGGCCGGTTTACGAGCAGTACGTC. Translating gives CASSFSLYGPVYEQYV.

This chain joins TRBV4-3 and TRBJ1-1; no clear D. V lost 2 bases to trimming and J lost 4 bases, with 11 bases between them. Germline V gene sequence: CDR1 LGHNA, CDR2 YSLEER. The CDR3 is made up of 14 amino acids. DNA for the CDR3: TGCGCCAGCAGCCAAAACACCGGGGTCACTGAAGCTTTCTTT. This gives the protein CASSQNTGVTEAFF.

The gene calls are TRBV10-3 and TRBJ1-2; maybe TRBD1 (5 bases). With 0 bases removed from V and 1 base from J, the gap between germline ends came to 9 bases. This CDR3 is built from 15 residues. The germline CDR1 and CDR2 sequences are ENHRY and SYGVKD. CDR3 coding DNA: TGTGCCATCAGTGAGTCAAGTGGGGGTAACTATGGCTACACCTTC. Its translation is CAISESSGGNYGYTF.

The chain recombines TRBV3-1 with TRBJ1-1; TRBD1 is a possible D gene (6 bases). Germline V gives CDR1 LGHDT, CDR2 YNNKEL (reference sequence). CDR3 length equals 16 residues. V was pared by 0 bases and J by 1 base, with 12 bases between. CDR3 sequence (DNA): TGTGCCAGCAGCCAAGATGGCACAGGGCCGAACACTGAAGCTTTCTTT. Translating gives CASSQDGTGPNTEAFF.

The rearrangement uses TRBV5-1 and TRBJ1-1; D gene uncertain. Per the germline V gene, CDR1 is SGHRS and CDR2 is YFSETQ. This CDR3 is built from 15 residues. Trimming took 0 bases from V and 3 from J, leaving 12 bases between them. CDR3: CASSLVRGSDTEAFF. As DNA, the CDR3 is TGCGCCAGCAGCTTGGTGCGGGGTTCGGACACTGAAGCTTTCTTT. The entire variable domain, with the rest obtained from reference TRBV5-1 and TRBJ1-1, is as follows: KAGVTQTPRYLIKTRGQQVTLSCSPISGHRSVSWYQQTPGQGLQFLFEYFSETQRNKGNFPGRFSGRQFSNSRSEMNVSTLELGDSALYLCASSLVRGSDTEAFFGQGTRLTVV.

V and J are TRBV28 and TRBJ2-2, with D perhaps TRBD1 or TRBD2 (5 bases each). Deletions cut 8 bases from V and 4 bases from J, with 20 bases between. In germline, CDR1 is MDHEN, CDR2 SYDVKM. This CDR3 has 16 amino acids. CDR3: CASLLEVGVGTGELFF. DNA for the CDR3: TGTGCCAGCCTACTAGAAGTGGGGGTAGGCACCGGGGAGCTGTTTTTT.

This clonotype was detected a few times. The chain is built from TRBV6-1 and TRBJ2-3, with 7 bases identical to TRBD2. V lost 3 bases to trimming and J lost 3 bases; unmatched junction nucleotides: 12. The CDR3 totals 17 residues. From germline, CDR1 is MNHNS and CDR2 SASEGT. CDR3 region: CASSERSTGGATDTQYF. The CDR3 coding sequence is TGTGCCAGCAGTGAGCGCTCTACGGGGGGAGCAACAGATACGCAGTATTTT.

This clonotype was seen a single time. The chain couples TRBV6-1 to TRBJ1-5; the D is unclear. Germline CDR1 and CDR2: MNHNS and SASEGT. V shed 6 bases and J shed 3 bases, with 15 bases lying between them. The CDR3 has 15 amino acids. The CDR3 DNA reads as TGTGCCAGCAGCCCCACTGCGGGCAACAATCAGCCCCAGCATTTT. Its protein product is CASSPTAGNNQPQHF.